The TCR beta chain under discussion was sequenced for a study of tumor-infiltrating lymphocytes in localized non-small cell lung cancer. Study-level points and caveats: Different pieces of the same tissue went to different assays, confounding technical variation with intratumor heterogeneity. Available tissue quantity limited TCR sequencing to a patient subset. No link was found between tumor T-cell fraction and recurrence-free survival. T-cell fraction did not differ between immunotypes IM1 and IM2.

Clones were sequenced by immunoSEQ multiplex PCR, and TCRdb holds only the in-frame ones, with some missing. The table lists 13,000 or so clones, less than 90% of them singletons, with around an eighth in the top ten. This CDR3 is 13 amino acids long. The germline gives CDR1 SGHTA, CDR2 FQGNSA. The ends were cut back, 7 bases at V and 8 bases at J, with 12 bases in the middle. A note on this clone: The antigen is not known.

The TCR comes from a human donor with non-small cell lung cancer. Specimen: lung tumor tissue. The rearrangement joins TRBV7-2 to TRBJ1-6; a possible D gene is TRBD1 (6 bases). The CDR3 DNA reads TGTGCCAGCACCAACTACAGGGATTCACCCCTCCACTTT. It is translated as CASTNYRDSPLHF.